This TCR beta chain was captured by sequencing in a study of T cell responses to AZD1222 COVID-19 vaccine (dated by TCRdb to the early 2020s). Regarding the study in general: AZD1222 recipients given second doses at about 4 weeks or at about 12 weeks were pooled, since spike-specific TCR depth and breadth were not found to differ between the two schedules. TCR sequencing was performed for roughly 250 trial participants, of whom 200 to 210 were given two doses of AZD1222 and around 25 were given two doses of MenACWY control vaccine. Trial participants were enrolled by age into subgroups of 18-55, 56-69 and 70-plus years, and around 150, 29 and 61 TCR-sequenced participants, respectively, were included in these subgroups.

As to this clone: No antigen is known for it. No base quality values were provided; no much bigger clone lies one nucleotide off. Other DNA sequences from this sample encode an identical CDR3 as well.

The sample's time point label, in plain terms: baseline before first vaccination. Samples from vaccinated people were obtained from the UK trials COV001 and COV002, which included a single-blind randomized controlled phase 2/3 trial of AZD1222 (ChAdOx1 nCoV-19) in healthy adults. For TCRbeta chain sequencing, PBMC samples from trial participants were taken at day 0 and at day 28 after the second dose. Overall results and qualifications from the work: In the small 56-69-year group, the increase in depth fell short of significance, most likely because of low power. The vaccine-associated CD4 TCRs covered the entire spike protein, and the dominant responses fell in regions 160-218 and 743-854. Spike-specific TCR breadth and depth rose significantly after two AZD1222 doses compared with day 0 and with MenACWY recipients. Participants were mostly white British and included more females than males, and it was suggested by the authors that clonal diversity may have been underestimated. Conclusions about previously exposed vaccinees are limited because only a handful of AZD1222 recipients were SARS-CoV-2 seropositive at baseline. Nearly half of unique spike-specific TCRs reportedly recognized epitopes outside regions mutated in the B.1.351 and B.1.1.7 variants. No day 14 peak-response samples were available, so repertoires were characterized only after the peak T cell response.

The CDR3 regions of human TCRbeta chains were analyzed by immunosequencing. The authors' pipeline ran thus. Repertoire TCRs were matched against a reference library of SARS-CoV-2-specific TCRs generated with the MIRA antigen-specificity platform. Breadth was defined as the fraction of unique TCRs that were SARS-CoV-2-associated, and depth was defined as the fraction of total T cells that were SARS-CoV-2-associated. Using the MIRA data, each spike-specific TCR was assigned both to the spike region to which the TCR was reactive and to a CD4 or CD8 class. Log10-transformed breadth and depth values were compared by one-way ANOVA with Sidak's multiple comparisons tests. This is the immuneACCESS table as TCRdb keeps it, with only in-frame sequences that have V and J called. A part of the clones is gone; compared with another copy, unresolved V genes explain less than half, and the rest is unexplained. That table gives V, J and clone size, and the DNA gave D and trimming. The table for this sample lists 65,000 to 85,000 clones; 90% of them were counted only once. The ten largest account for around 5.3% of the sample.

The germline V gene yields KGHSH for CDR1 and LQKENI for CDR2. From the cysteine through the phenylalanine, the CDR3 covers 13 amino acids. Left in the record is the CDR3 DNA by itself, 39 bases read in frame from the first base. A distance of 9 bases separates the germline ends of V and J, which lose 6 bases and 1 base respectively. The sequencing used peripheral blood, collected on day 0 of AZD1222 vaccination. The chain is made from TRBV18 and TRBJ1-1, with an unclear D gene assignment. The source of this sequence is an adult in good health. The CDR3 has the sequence CASSPGPNTEAFF. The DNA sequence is TGTGCCAGCTCCCCGGGTCCGAACACTGAAGCTTTCTTT.